The clone carrying this T cell receptor (beta chain) was recorded a few times. Its cognate antigen is unknown. The entry originates in a study of T cell responses to AZD1222 COVID-19 vaccine. Profiled with immunoSEQ multiplex PCR; TCRdb holds only in-frame clones, not every one. The sample carries some 92,000 clones, 91% recorded once. V dropped 7 bases and J dropped 0 bases, with 13 bases sitting between them. The CDR3 consists of 15 residues. CDR1 and CDR2 from the germline V gene are MNHEY and SVGAGI. Overall study results and limits: Clonal diversity was possibly underestimated; the donors were predominantly white British and more often female.

The sample consisted of peripheral blood, taken on day 0 of AZD1222 vaccination. The rearrangement joins TRBV6-5 to TRBJ1-5; TRBD1 is a possible D gene (5 bases). This clonotype originated in an adult in good health. The CDR3 DNA reads as TGTGCCAGCACGTATCAGGGTGATAGCAATCAGCCCCAGCATTTT. Translation gives CASTYQGDSNQPQHF.